These 10 T cell receptor beta chains were all obtained from the same sample, sequenced in a study of PD-1 blockade in classical Hodgkin lymphoma. Generated by immunoSEQ multiplex PCR, the TCRdb table keeps only in-frame clones and is missing some. The sample contains some 100,000 clones, 80% to 95% of which appear only once. Each patient's relapse followed autologous stem cell transplantation, and brentuximab vedotin exposure varied. This material consisted of peripheral blood mononuclear cells (PBMCs), taken at baseline. These receptors were taken from a human donor with classical Hodgkin lymphoma.

The rearrangement links TRBV9 to TRBJ2-7, with a tentative D call TRBD1 (6 bases). The CDR3 is 15 residues long. Trimming shortened V by 2 bases and J by 3 bases, and 15 bases separated the two germline ends. Germline V gene lookup returns CDR1 SGDLS and CDR2 YYNGEE. Here the CDR3 DNA reads TGTGCCAGCAGCGTGGGACAAAGCACCGGCTACGAGCAGTACTTC. Its translation is CASSVGQSTGYEQYF.

The chain couples TRBV14 to TRBJ1-3; no clear D. The V gene's germline CDR1 is SGHDN and CDR2 FVKESK. V dropped 0 bases and J dropped 0 bases, with 12 bases sitting between them. The CDR3 loop spans 17 amino acids. The CDR3 sequence: CASSQDISSFSGNTIYF. The CDR3 coding sequence is TGTGCCAGCAGCCAAGACATAAGCAGCTTCTCTGGAAACACCATATATTTT.

The genes are TRBV6-5 and TRBJ2-7; 7 positions match TRBD2. This CDR3 comprises 16 residues. Unmatched junction bases numbered 6, after V lost 0 bases and J lost 1 base. Germline V gene lookup returns CDR1 MNHEY and CDR2 SVGAGI. As DNA, the CDR3 is TGTGCCAGCAGTTACTCTTCCCAGCGGGGATCCTACGAGCAGTACTTC. Encoded protein: CASSYSSQRGSYEQYF.

V gene TRBV6-5 combines with J gene TRBJ2-1; D is perhaps TRBD2 (5 bases). The germline gives CDR1 MNHEY, CDR2 SVGAGI. CDR3 length equals 14 residues. Trimming shortened V by 6 bases and J by 7 bases, and 16 bases separated the two germline ends. The CDR3 protein is CASSKILETNEQFF. The CDR3 DNA reads TGTGCCAGCAGCAAAATACTAGAGACTAATGAGCAGTTCTTC.

This chain links TRBV15 with TRBJ2-2; D not certain. CDR3 length: 13 residues. From germline, CDR1 is LNHNV and CDR2 YYDKDF (reference sequence). V was shortened by 6 bases and J by 6 bases, with 11 bases between the two germline ends. In DNA, the CDR3 is TGTGCCACCAGTGATATATGGGCCGGGGAGCTGTTTTTT. It is translated as CATSDIWAGELFF.

For the CDR3, the DNA is TGTGCCAGCAGCCCCTCAGTAGGGATCTACAATGAGCAGTTCTTC. It translates to CASSPSVGIYNEQFF. The J gene is TRBJ2-1, the V gene TRBV14; D not resolved. Trimming pared 4 bases from V and 3 bases from J, leaving 13 bases between. CDR3 length: 15 amino acids. From germline, CDR1 is SGHDN and CDR2 FVKESK. Full variable domain (missing parts from reference TRBV14 and TRBJ2-1): EAGVTQFPSHSVIEKGQTVTLRCDPISGHDNLYWYRRVMGKEIKFLLHFVKESKQDESGMPNNRFLAERTGGTYSTLKVQPAELEDSGVYFCASSPSVGIYNEQFFGPGTRLTVL.

The J gene is TRBJ1-5, the V gene TRBV6-6; D is uncertain. From germline, CDR1 is MNHNY and CDR2 SVGAGI (reference sequence). This CDR3 is 15 amino acids long. The V and J ends lost 2 bases and 2 bases respectively, with 10 bases between them. CDR3 sequence: CASSYPRVRNQPQHF. In nucleotides, the CDR3 is TGTGCCAGCAGTTACCCTAGGGTTCGCAATCAGCCCCAGCATTTT.

V gene TRBV4-1 combines with J gene TRBJ2-2, with D possibly being TRBD2 (5 bases). CDR1 and CDR2 (germline): MGHRA, YSYEKL. CDR3 length: 15 amino acids. The V and J ends lost 1 base and 6 bases respectively, with 12 bases between them. The CDR3 sequence is CASSQAITRSGELFF. The CDR3 DNA follows: TGCGCCAGCAGCCAAGCGATAACTAGATCCGGGGAGCTGTTTTTT.

This sequence joins TRBV25-1 and TRBJ2-7, with a tentative D call TRBD2 (6 bases). CDR3 size: 16 residues. The V end lost 4 bases, the J end lost 0 bases, and 16 bases lay between the germline ends. The germline V gene encodes CDR1 MGHDK and CDR2 SYGVNS. In nucleotides, the CDR3 is TGTGCCAGCAGTGCTAACCCTGGGGGGTACTCCTACGAGCAGTACTTC. It specifies CASSANPGGYSYEQYF.

The chain links TRBV29-1 to TRBJ2-2; 12 nucleotides line up with TRBD1. V lost 6 bases, J lost 7 bases, and 6 bases stayed unmatched. Germline CDR1 reads SQVTM; CDR2 reads ANQGSEA. This CDR3 is 14 amino acids long. The CDR3 coding sequence is TGCAGCGTCCGGGACAGGGGGCAGAGCGGGGAGCTGTTTTTT. Protein product: CSVRDRGQSGELFF.